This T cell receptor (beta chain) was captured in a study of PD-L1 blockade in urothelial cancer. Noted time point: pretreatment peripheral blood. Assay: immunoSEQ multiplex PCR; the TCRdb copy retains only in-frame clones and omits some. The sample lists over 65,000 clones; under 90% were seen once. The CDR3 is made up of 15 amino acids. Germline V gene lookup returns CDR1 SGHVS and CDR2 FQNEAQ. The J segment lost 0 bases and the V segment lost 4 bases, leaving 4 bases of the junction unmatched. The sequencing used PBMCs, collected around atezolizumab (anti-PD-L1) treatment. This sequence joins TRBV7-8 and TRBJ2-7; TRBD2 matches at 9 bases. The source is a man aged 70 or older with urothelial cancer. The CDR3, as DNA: TGTGCCAGCAGCTGGGCTAGCGGGGCCTCCTACGAGCAGTACTTC. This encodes CASSWASGASYEQYF.